Detailed here is one T cell receptor (beta chain). Its antigen is as yet unknown. This record belongs to a study of CXCR3-negative and CXCR3-positive naive CD8 T cells. This CDR3 contains 16 residues. The germline V gene has CDR1 SGHVS and CDR2 FQNEAQ. Study-level findings and limits: The TRB CDR3s that CXCR3-positive naive cells carried were more hydrophobic than those of CXCR3-negative naive cells. It was found that naive subsets had comparable surface CD5, and TCR strength was inferred from TRB CDR3 properties.

5' RACE with UMI labels generated the TRB cDNA libraries. TCRdb derives one entry per CDR3 protein from the 5' RACE reads, leaving out DNA. In all, the sample yields 100,000 or so distinct CDR3 sequences. This TCR was sampled from a human donor in good health. Some clones in this sample may be carry-over from other donors' samples. The sequencing sample was made of naive CXCR3+ CD8+ T cells from blood. Subset meaning: CD45RO-CCR7+CD27+CD95- naive CD8+ T cells expressing CXCR3 (TNR3+). This sequence joins TRBV7-8 and TRBJ2-3; TCRdb gives TRBD2 as the D gene, but with no DNA this cannot be confirmed. This chain's CDR3 is CASSSTLAGVGDTQYF.